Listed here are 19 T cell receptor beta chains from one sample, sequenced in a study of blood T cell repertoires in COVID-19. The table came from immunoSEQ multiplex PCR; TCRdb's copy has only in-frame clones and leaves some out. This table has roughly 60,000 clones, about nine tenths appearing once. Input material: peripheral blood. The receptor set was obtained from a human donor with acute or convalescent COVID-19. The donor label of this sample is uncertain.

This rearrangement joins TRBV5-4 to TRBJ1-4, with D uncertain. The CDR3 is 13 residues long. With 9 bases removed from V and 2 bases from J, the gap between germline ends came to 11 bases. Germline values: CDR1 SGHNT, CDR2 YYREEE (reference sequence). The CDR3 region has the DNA TGTGCCACAAATAACGCGACTAATGAAAAACTGTTTTTT. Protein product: CATNNATNEKLFF.

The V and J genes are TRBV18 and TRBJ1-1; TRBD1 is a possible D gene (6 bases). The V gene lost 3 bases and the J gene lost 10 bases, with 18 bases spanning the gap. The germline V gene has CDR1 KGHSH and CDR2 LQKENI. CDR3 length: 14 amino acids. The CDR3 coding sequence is TGTGCCAGCTCACCCTCCCGGGGTCCAGGGGCAGCTTTCTTT. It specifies CASSPSRGPGAAFF.

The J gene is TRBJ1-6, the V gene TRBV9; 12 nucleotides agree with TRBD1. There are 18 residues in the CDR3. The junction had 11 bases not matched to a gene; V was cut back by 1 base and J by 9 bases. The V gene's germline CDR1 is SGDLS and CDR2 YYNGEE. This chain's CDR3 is CASSVNSGQGAGGSPLHF. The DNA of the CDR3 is TGTGCCAGCAGCGTAAACTCGGGACAGGGGGCTGGTGGTTCACCCCTCCACTTT.

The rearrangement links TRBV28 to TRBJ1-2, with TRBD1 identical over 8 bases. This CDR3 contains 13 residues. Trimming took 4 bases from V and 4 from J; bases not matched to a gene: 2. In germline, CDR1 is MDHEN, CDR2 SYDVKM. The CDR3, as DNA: TGTGCCAGCAGTTCAGGGGGCCCCTATGGCTACACCTTC. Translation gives CASSSGGPYGYTF.

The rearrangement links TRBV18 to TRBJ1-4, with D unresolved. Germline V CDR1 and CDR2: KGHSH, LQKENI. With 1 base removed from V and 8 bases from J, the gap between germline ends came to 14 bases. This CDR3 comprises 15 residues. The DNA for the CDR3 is TGTGCCAGCTCACCACTCAACGACTTCGGGGAAAAACTGTTTTTT. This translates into CASSPLNDFGEKLFF.

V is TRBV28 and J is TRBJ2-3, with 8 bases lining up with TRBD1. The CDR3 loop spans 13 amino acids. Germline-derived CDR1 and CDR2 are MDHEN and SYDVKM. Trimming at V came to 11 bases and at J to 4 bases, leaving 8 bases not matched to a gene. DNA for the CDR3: TGTGCCGGAGAGGACAGGGATGCAGATACGCAGTATTTT. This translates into CAGEDRDADTQYF.

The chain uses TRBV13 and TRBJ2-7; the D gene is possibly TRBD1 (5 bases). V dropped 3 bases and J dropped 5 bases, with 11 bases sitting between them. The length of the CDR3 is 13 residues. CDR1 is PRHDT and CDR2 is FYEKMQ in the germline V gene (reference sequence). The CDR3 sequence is CASSFQGTDEQYV. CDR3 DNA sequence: TGTGCCAGCAGCTTTCAGGGTACCGACGAGCAGTACGTC.

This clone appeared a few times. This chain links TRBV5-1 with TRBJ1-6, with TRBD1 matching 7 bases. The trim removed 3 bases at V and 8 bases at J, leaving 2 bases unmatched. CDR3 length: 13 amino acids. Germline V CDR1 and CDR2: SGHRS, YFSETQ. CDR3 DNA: TGCGCCAGCAGCTCAACAGGGGATTCACCCCTCCACTTT. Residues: CASSSTGDSPLHF. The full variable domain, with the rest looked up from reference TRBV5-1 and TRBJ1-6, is KAGVTQTPRYLIKTRGQQVTLSCSPISGHRSVSWYQQTPGQGLQFLFEYFSETQRNKGNFPGRFSGRQFSNSRSEMNVSTLELGDSALYLCASSSTGDSPLHFGNGTRLTVT.

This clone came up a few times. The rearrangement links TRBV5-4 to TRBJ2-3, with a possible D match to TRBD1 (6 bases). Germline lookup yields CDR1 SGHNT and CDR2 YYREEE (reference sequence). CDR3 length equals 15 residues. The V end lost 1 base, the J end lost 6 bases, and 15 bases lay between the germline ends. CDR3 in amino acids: CASSLTPDRLDTQYF. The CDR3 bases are TGTGCCAGCAGCTTGACACCCGACAGGTTGGATACGCAGTATTTT.

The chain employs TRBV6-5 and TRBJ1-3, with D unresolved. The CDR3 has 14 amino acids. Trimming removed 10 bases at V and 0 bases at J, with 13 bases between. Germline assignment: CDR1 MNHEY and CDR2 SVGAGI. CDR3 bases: TGTGCCACCAGCGACCGGAGCTCTGGAAACACCATATATTTT. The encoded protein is CATSDRSSGNTIYF.

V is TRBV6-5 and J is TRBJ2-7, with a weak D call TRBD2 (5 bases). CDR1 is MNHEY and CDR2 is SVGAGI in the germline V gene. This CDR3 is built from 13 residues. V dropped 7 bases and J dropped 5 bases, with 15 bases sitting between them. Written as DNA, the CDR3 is TGTGCCAGCACGGGGATATTGACCGACGAGCAGTACTTC. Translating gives CASTGILTDEQYF.

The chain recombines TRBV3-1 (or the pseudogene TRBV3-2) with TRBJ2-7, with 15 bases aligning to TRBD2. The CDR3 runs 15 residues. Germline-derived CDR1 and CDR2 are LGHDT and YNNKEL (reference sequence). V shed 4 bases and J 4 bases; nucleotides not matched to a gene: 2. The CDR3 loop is CASSRGLAGGYEQYF. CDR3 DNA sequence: TGTGCCAGCAGCCGAGGACTAGCGGGAGGGTACGAGCAGTACTTC.

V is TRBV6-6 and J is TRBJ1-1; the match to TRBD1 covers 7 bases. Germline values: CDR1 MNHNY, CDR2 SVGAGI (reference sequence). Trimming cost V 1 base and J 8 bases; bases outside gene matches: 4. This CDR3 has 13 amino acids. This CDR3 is CASSYLTGSEAFF. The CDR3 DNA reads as TGTGCCAGCAGTTACTTGACAGGGAGCGAAGCTTTCTTT.

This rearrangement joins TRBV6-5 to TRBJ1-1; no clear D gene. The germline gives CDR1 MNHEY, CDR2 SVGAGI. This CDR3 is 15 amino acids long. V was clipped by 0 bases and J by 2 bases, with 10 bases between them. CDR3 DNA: TGTGCCAGCAGTTACTCCCGGGAGGGAAACACTGAAGCTTTCTTT. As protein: CASSYSREGNTEAFF.

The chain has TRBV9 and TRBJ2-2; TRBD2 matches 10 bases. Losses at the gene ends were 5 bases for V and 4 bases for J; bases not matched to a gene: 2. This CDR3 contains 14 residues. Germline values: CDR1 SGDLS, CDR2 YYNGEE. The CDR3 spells CASRAGGRTGELFF. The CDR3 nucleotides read TGTGCCAGCAGAGCGGGGGGGCGCACCGGGGAGCTGTTTTTT.

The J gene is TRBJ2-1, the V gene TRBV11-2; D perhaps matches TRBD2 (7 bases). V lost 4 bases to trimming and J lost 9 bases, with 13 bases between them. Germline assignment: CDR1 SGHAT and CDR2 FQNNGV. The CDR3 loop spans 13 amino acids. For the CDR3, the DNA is TGTGCCAGCAGCTGGGGGGGCCGCTCTGAGCAGTTCTTC. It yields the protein CASSWGGRSEQFF.

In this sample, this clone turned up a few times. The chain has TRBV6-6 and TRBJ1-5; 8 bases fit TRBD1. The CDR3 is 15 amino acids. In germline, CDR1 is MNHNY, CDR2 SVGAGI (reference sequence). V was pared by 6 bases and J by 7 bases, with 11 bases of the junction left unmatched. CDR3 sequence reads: CASRDTGGSGQPQHF. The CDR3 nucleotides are TGTGCCAGCAGAGACACAGGGGGTTCCGGGCAGCCCCAGCATTTT.

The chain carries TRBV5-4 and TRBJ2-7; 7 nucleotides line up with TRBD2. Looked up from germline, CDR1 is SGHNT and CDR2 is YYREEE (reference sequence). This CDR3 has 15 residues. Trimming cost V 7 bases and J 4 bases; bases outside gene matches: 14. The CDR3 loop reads CASSQFAGEEYEQYF. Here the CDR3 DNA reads TGTGCCAGCTCCCAGTTCGCGGGAGAAGAGTACGAGCAGTACTTC.

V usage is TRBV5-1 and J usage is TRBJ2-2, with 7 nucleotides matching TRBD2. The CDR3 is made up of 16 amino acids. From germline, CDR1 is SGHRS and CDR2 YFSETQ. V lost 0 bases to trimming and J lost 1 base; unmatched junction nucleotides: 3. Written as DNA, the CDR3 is TGCGCCAGCAGCTTGGCCCTAGCGGTGAACACCGGGGAGCTGTTTTTT. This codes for CASSLALAVNTGELFF.